Sequencing of this TCR beta chain was carried out in a study of OX40 agonist ivuxolimab in advanced cancers. Looking at the study overall: Patients with hepatocellular carcinoma, melanoma, renal cell or head and neck cancer made up the dose-escalation patients. Anti-PD-1, anti-PD-L1 or anti-CTLA-4 therapy given earlier was allowed, and around 40% had some.

TCRdb keeps only in-frame clones here, not all; method: immunoSEQ multiplex PCR. The sample contains around 63,000 clones, approximately 91% of which appear only once. Study conclusions and caveats: Some patients without response likewise showed low normalized clonal expansion.

The CDR3 is 16 residues long. CDR1 and CDR2 (germline): SGHAT, FQNNGV. The V end lost 6 bases, the J end lost 3 bases, and 17 bases lay between the germline ends. As for this clone: Its antigen remains unidentified.

This clonotype was sampled from an adult with an advanced solid tumor such as melanoma, head and neck, liver or kidney cancer. The rearrangement links TRBV11-2 to TRBJ2-2; D possibly corresponds to TRBD2 (6 bases). The sample here was CD4+ or CD8+ T cells sorted from blood, taken in a trial of the OX40 agonist ivuxolimab. CDR3 coding DNA: TGTGCCAGCAGGGAGGGCCGGGGTCCGGACACCGGGGAGCTGTTTTTT. This translates into CASREGRGPDTGELFF.